A selection of T cell receptor beta chains follows, all from one sample in a study of control samples from healthy donors and cancer patients. Some clones are missing from TCRdb's copy, which holds only in-frame ones; the method was immunoSEQ multiplex PCR. The table has about 110,000 clones, 75% to 90% seen once. What was sequenced was blood. The receptors originated from a woman aged 45-60 years in good health. Each CDR3 is given without its conserved first and last residue. Each record gives: V gene, J gene, clone size, CDR3 protein. Clone size is shown for a subset of rows, as once, few, many or a class of expanded clone.

>TRBV7-2|TRBJ2-2|-
ASSLQQGAMAGELF
>TRBV10-3|TRBJ2-7|-
AISDLDRGDEQY
>TRBV30|TRBJ2-3|-
AWSLGGTSTDTQY
>TRBV24-1|TRBJ2-3|-
ATRAGLSTDTQY
>TRBV6-5|TRBJ1-2|-
ASGRGQYYGYT
>TRBV24-1|TRBJ2-1|-
ATSDLVGPGGEQF
>TRBV6-6|TRBJ1-1|-
ASSYFQTEAF
>TRBV6-1|TRBJ1-1|-
ASSEWDTEAF
>TRBV30|TRBJ1-5|-
AWQGGADNQPQH
>TRBV25-1|TRBJ1-3|-
ASSESGSSGNTIY
>TRBV19|TRBJ2-1|-
ASSAPGTSGRNEQF
>TRBV18|TRBJ2-1|once
ASSPLDSYNEQF
>TRBV30|TRBJ2-5|-
AWTSLAGGQETQY
>TRBV5-1|TRBJ2-3|-
ASKETVISTDTQY
>TRBV2|TRBJ2-7|-
ASSETRDGEQY
>TRBV4-2|TRBJ1-6|-
ASSQEAGANSPLH
>TRBV30|TRBJ1-2|-
AWKSVQTYGYT
>TRBV24-1|TRBJ2-2|-
ATSDLPGQGGVGELF
>TRBV5-1|TRBJ2-3|-
ASSSASGGNTDTQY
>TRBV19|TRBJ2-7|-
ATSDRGTSYEQY
>TRBV30|TRBJ1-5|-
AWSQGYGQPQH
>TRBV16|TRBJ1-2|-
ASSQKRQGALGYT
>TRBV3-1/TRBV3-2|TRBJ1-2|-
ASTGGATVNYGYT
>TRBV13|TRBJ1-4|-
ASSLFGTGSSTNEKLF
>TRBV7-3|TRBJ2-1|-
ASSLWAGGSYNEQF
>TRBV5-1|TRBJ2-1|-
ASSLMQGSYNEQF
>TRBV2|TRBJ2-2|-
ASSGPPGTSGGAGELF
>TRBV11-2|TRBJ2-1|-
ASSLELAGYNEQF
>TRBV3-1/TRBV3-2|TRBJ1-6|-
ASNLRGGGNSPLH
>TRBV7-9|TRBJ1-5|-
ASSLGGHSNQPQH
>TRBV19|TRBJ1-3|-
ASSTPRGTGNTIY
>TRBV5-1|TRBJ1-6|once
ASSQTRGINSPLH
>TRBV6-5|TRBJ1-1|-
ATLSRTEAF
>TRBV14|TRBJ1-2|-
ASSRLTAANYGYT
>TRBV6-6|TRBJ1-2|-
ASADAAGFGYT
>TRBV4-1|TRBJ2-7|-
ASSQESRDSFSYEQY
>TRBV7-2|TRBJ1-6|-
ASSRTGSPLH
>TRBV18|TRBJ2-6|-
ASSPRQGSGSGANVLT
>TRBV15|TRBJ2-2|-
ATSRGVGTNTGELF
>TRBV11-2|TRBJ1-2|-
ASSKFGADSLYGYT
>TRBV18|TRBJ2-3|-
ASSPGQGSLDTQY
>TRBV6-5|TRBJ1-5|-
ASSYSRQGGNQPQH
>TRBV27|TRBJ2-3|-
ASSSKRGAGDTQY
>TRBV2|TRBJ2-2|-
ASSELGPSGATGELF
>TRBV19|TRBJ1-1|once
ASSPQEGTHS
>TRBV24-1|TRBJ1-5|-
ATLTGALLDQPQH
>TRBV11-2|TRBJ1-4|-
ASSLESPGTNEKLF
>TRBV11-2|TRBJ2-4|-
ASSPGRGRAKNIQY
>TRBV19|TRBJ1-1|-
ASRGQGKNTEAF
>TRBV15|TRBJ1-1|-
ATRPPSLRTEAF
>TRBV30|TRBJ2-5|-
AWSRGSLETQY
>TRBV5-5|TRBJ2-3|-
ASRTIPADTQY
>TRBV6-5|TRBJ1-3|-
ASSSSSGNTIY
>TRBV6-1|TRBJ2-1|-
ASSELEFRQVASYNEQF